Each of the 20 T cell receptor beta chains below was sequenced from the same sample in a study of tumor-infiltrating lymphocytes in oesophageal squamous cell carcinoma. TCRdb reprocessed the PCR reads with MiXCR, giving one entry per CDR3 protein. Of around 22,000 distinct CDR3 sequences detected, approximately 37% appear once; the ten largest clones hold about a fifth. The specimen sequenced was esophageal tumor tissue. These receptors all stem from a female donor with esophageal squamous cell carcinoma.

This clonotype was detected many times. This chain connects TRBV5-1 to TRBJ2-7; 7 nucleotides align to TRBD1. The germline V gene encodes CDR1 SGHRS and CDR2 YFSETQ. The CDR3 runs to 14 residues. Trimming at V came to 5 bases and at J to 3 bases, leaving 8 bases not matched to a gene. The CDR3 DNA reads TGCGCCAGCAGAAAGTCAGGGGGAGACTACGAGCAGTACTTC. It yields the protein CASRKSGGDYEQYF. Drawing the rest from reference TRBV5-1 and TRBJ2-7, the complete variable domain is KAGVTQTPRYLIKTRGQQVTLSCSPISGHRSVSWYQQTPGQGLQFLFEYFSETQRNKGNFPGRFSGRQFSNSRSEMNVSTLELGDSALYLCASRKSGGDYEQYFGPGTRLTVT.

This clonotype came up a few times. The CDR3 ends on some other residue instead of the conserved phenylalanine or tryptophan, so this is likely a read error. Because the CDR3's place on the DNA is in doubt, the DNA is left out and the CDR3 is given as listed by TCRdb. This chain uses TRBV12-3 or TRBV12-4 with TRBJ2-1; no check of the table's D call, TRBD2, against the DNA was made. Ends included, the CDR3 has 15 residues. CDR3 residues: CASSFSGAYGYTFGS.

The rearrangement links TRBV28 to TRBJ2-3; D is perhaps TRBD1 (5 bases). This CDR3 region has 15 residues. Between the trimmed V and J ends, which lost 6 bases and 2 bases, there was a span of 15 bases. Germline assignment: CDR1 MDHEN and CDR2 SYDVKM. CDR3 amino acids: CASSQQGPSTDTQYF. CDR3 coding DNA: TGTGCCAGCAGCCAGCAGGGCCCATCCACAGATACGCAGTATTTT.

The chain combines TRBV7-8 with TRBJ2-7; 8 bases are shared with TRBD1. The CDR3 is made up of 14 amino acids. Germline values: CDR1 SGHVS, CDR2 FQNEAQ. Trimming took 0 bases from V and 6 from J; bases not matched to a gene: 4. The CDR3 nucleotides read TGTGCCAGCAGCTTAGCACAGGGGGGTGCCGAGCAGTACTTC. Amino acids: CASSLAQGGAEQYF. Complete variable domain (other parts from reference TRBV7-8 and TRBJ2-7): GAGVSQSPRYKVAKRGQDVALRCDPISGHVSLFWYQQALGQGPEFLTYFQNEAQLDKSGLPSDRFFAERPEGSVSTLKIQRTQQEDSAVYLCASSLAQGGAEQYFGPGTRLTVT.

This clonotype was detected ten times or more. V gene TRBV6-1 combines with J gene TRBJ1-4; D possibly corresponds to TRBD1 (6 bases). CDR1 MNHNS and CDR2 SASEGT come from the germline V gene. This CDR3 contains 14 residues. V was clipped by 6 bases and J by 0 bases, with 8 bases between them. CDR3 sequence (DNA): TGTGCCAGCAGACGGACAGCAACTAATGAAAAACTGTTTTTT. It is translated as CASRRTATNEKLFF.

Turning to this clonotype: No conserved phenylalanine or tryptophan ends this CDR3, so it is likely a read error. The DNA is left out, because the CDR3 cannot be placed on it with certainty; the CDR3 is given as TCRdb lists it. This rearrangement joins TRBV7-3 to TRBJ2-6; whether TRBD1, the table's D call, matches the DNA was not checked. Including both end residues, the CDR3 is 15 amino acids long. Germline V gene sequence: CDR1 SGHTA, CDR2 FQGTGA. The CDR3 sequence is CASSPGGGYEQYFGA.

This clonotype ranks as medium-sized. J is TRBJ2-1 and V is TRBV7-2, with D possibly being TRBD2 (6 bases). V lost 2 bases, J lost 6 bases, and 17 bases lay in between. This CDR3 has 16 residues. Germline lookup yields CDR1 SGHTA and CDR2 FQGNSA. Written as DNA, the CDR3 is TGTGCCAGCAGCTTATTGGCCGGGGGAGGAGCCAATGAGCAGTTCTTC. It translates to CASSLLAGGGANEQFF.

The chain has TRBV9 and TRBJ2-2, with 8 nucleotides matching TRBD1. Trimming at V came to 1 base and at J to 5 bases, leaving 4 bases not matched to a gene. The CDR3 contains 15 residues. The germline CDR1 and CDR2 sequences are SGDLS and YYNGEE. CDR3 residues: CASSVLQGATGELFF. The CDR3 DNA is TGTGCCAGCAGCGTACTGCAGGGGGCTACCGGGGAGCTGTTTTTT.

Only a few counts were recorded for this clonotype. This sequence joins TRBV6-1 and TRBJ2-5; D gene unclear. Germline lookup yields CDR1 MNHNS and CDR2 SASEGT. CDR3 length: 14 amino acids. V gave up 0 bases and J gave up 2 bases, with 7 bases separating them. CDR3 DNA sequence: TGTGCCAGCAGTGAAGCTGGGCAGCAAGAGACCCAGTACTTC. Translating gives CASSEAGQQETQYF.

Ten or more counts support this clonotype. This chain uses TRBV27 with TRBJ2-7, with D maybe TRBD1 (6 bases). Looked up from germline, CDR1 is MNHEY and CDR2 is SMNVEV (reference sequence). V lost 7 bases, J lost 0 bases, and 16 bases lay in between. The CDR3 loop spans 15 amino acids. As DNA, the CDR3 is TGTGCCAGCAAGGGGGTATATGGGAGCTCCTACGAGCAGTACTTC. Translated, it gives CASKGVYGSSYEQYF.

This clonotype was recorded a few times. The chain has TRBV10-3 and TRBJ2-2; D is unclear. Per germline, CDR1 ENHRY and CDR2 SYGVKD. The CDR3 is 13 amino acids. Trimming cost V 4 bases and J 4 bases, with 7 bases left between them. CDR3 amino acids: CAISAGVTGELFF. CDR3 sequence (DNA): TGTGCCATCAGTGCAGGCGTCACCGGGGAGCTGTTTTTT.

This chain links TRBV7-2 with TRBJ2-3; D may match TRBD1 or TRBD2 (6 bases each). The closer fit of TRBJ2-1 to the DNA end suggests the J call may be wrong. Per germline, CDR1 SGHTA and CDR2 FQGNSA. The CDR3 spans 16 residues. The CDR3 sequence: CASSLNAGTSYNEQFF. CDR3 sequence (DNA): TGTGCCAGCAGCTTAAACGCGGGGACATCCTACAATGAGCAGTTCTTC.

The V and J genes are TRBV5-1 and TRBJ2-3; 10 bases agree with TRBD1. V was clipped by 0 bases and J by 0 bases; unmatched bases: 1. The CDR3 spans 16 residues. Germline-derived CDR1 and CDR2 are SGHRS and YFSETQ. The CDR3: CASSLEGQGSTDTQYF. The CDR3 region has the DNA TGCGCCAGCAGCTTGGAGGGACAGGGGAGCACAGATACGCAGTATTTT.

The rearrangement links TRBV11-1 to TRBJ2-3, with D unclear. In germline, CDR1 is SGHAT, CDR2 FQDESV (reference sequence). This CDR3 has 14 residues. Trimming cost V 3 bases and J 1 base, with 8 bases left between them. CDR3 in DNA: TGTGCCAGCAGCTTTTTACGGGGCACAGATACGCAGTATTTT. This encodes CASSFLRGTDTQYF. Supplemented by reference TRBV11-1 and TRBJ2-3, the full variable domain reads EAEVAQSPRYKITEKSQAVAFWCDPISGHATLYWYRQILGQGPELLVQFQDESVVDDSQLPKDRFSAERLKGVDSTLKIQPAELGDSAMYLCASSFLRGTDTQYFGPGTRLTVL.

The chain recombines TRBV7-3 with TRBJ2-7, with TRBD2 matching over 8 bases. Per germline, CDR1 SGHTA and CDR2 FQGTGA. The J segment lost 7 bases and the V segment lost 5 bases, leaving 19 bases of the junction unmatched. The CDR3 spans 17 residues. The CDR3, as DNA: TGTGCCAGCAGCCCCACGGGAGGGCACTCCTCCTACAATGAGCAGTACTTC. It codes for CASSPTGGHSSYNEQYF.

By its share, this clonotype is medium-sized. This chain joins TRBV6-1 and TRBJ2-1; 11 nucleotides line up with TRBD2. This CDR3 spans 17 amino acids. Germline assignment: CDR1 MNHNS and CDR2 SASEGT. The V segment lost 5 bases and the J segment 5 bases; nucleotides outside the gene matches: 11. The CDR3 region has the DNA TGTGCCAGCAGTCCCCGTATTAGCGGGAGGGAAGACAATGAGCAGTTCTTC. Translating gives CASSPRISGREDNEQFF.

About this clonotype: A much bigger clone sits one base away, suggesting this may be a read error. The CDR3 nucleotides are TGCGCCAGCACCTTGCAGCCAAGCACAGATACGCAGTATTTT. It specifies CASTLQPSTDTQYF. The chain has TRBV5-1 and TRBJ2-3; no reliable D call. Per germline, CDR1 SGHRS and CDR2 YFSETQ. The CDR3 loop spans 14 amino acids.

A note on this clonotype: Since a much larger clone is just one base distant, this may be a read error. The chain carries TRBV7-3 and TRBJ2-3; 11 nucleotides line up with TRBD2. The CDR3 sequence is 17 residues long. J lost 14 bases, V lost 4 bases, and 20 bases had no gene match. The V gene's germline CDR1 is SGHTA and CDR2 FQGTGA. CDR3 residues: CASSSTTSGANTGELYF. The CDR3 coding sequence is TGTGCCAGCAGCTCCACGACTAGCGGGGCGAACACCGGGGAGCTGTATTTT.

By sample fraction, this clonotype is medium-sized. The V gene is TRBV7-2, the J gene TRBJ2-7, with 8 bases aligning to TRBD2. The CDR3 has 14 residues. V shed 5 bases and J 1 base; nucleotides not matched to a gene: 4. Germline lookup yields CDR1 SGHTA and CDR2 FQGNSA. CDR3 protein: CASSRGGRSYEQYF. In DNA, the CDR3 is TGTGCCAGCAGCCGCGGGGGGAGGTCCTACGAGCAGTACTTC.

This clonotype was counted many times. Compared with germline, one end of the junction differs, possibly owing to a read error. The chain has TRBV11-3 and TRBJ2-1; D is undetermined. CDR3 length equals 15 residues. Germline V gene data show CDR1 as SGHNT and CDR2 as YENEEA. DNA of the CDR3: TGTGCCAGCAGCGTAGACCAGTTTGAGGACAATGAGCAGTTCTTC. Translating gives CASSVDQFEDNEQFF.